Here is one TCR beta chain with its context. Antigen: not known. This sample is drawn from a study of T cell responses to AZD1222 COVID-19 vaccine. The study, taken as a whole, reports: Nearly half of the spike-specific TCRs reportedly recognize variant regions that carry no mutations. Baseline seropositives among AZD1222 recipients totaled only 5 to 7. In a largely white British group with more females than males, clonal diversity was possibly underestimated.

TCRdb's table, derived via immunoSEQ multiplex PCR, lists solely in-frame clones and lacks some. The sample consists of 150,000 to 200,000 clones, 70% to 90% of them appearing once. Researchers grouped second doses given at about 4 or about 12 weeks into one pool. CDR3 length equals 13 residues. Trimming shortened V by 6 bases and J by 5 bases, and 8 bases separated the two germline ends. From germline, CDR1 is MNHEY and CDR2 SVGAGI. The receptor was isolated from an adult who received the AZD1222 COVID-19 vaccine. V gene TRBV6-5 combines with J gene TRBJ1-6, with no clear D. The specimen comprised peripheral blood, sampled 28 days after the second AZD1222 dose. The CDR3 loop is CASRADNNSPLHF. The CDR3 nucleotides read TGTGCCAGCAGGGCGGATAATAATTCACCCCTCCACTTT.